The text below deals with one T cell receptor (beta chain). Trimming at V came to 2 bases and at J to 7 bases, leaving 7 bases not matched to a gene. The CDR3 contains 14 residues. In germline, CDR1 is MNHEY, CDR2 SVGAGI. This specimen comes from a study of technical replicates of blood from a few donors. Sequencing used immunoSEQ multiplex PCR; TCRdb keeps in-frame clones, though not all of them. The top ten hold about 4.6% of the sample, which has about 69,000 clones, over 70% seen once. The source material was PBMCs. The TCR was taken from a human donor in good health. Some clones in this sample may be carry-over from other donors' samples. V usage is TRBV6-5 and J usage is TRBJ1-2, with 7 bases identical to TRBD1. The CDR3 spells CASSYADRAGGYTF. DNA of the CDR3: TGTGCCAGCAGTTACGCTGACAGGGCTGGTGGCTACACCTTC.